This is a list of T cell receptor beta chains from one sample in a study of human T cells and chemical hapten exposure. TCRdb fed the RACE reads into MiXCR, producing one record per CDR3 protein. The sample has over 300,000 distinct CDR3 sequences; about 5.1% are singletons. The material was whole blood, obtained in connection with sensitization to the hapten diphenylcyclopropenone (DPC). These receptors were collected from a woman in her 50s with alopecia areata. Some clones in this sample may be carry-over from other donors' samples. Each CDR3 is given with its conserved first and last residue. D genes are given only for firm matches. Only some rows state a clone size, as once, few, many or a class for expanded clones.

V: TRBV7-2
length: 16
D: .
J: TRBJ2-7
size: many
CDR3: CASSLIKRPSSDEQYF
DNA: TGTGCCAGCAGCTTAATTAAGAGACCTAGTAGCGACGAGCAGTACTTC

V: TRBV5-1
length: 15
D: TRBD1
J: TRBJ1-2
size: few
CDR3: CASSLSGTGGHGYTF
DNA: TGCGCCAGCAGCTTGTCGGGGACAGGGGGCCATGGCTACACCTTC

V: TRBV6-1
length: 13
D: .
J: TRBJ1-1
size: many
CDR3: CASSETPNTEAFF
DNA: TGTGCCAGCAGTGAAACACCGAACACTGAAGCTTTCTTT

V: TRBV2
length: 15
D: .
J: TRBJ1-5
size: .
CDR3: CASSGLDGPNQPQHF
DNA: TGTGCCAGCAGTGGGTTGGACGGACCCAATCAGCCCCAGCATTTT

V: TRBV20-1
length: 12
D: .
J: TRBJ1-4
size: .
CDR3: CSAAGTNEKLFF
DNA: TGCAGTGCTGCCGGGACTAATGAAAAACTGTTTTTT

V: TRBV6-6
length: 13
D: TRBD1
J: TRBJ2-1
size: many
CDR3: CASSSLGQGVQFF
DNA: TGTGCCAGCAGCTCCCTTGGACAGGGGGTGCAGTTCTTC

V: TRBV10-3
length: 15
D: TRBD2
J: TRBJ2-3
size: few
CDR3: CAISESGLAVYTQYF
DNA: TGTGCCATCAGTGAGTCAGGACTAGCCGTGTATACGCAGTATTTT

V: TRBV28
length: 16
D: .
J: TRBJ2-3
size: many
CDR3: CASSLQLGKPPDTQYF
DNA: TGTGCCAGCAGTTTACAACTCGGGAAGCCCCCAGATACGCAGTATTTT

V: TRBV20-1
length: 14
D: .
J: TRBJ1-3
size: few
CDR3: CSARDLDSGNTIYF
DNA: TGCAGTGCTAGAGATTTAGACTCTGGAAACACCATATATTTT

V: TRBV13
length: 15
D: TRBD1
J: TRBJ2-7
size: few
CDR3: CASSHGGQGVNEQYF
DNA: TGTGCCAGCAGCCACGGGGGACAGGGCGTCAACGAGCAGTACTTC

V: TRBV13
length: 12
D: .
J: TRBJ2-1
size: many
CDR3: CASRDYNNEQFF
DNA: TGTGCCAGCAGGGACTATAACAATGAGCAGTTCTTC

V: TRBV6-1
length: 16
D: TRBD1
J: TRBJ1-1
size: .
CDR3: CASRKRQGEGNTEAFF
DNA: TGTGCCAGCAGGAAACGACAGGGGGAGGGAAACACTGAAGCTTTCTTT

V: TRBV7-9
length: 20
D: .
J: TRBJ2-6
size: few
CDR3: CASSLATGSIRSSGANVLTF
DNA: TGTGCCAGCAGCTTAGCCACGGGGTCCATAAGATCCTCTGGGGCCAACGTCCTGACTTTC

V: TRBV29-1
length: 12
D: .
J: TRBJ1-1
size: few
CDR3: CSVGTGSTEAFF
DNA: TGCAGCGTGGGGACGGGGTCCACTGAAGCTTTCTTT

V: TRBV20-1
length: 18
D: TRBD2
J: TRBJ2-3
size: few
CDR3: CSARDPLAGLPSTDTQYF
DNA: TGCAGTGCTAGAGATCCGCTAGCGGGCCTACCTAGCACAGATACGCAGTATTTT

V: TRBV12-3/TRBV12-4
length: 14
D: .
J: TRBJ1-5
size: many
CDR3: CASNQEIGNQPQHF
DNA: TGTGCCAGCAACCAGGAGATTGGCAATCAGCCCCAGCATTTT

V: TRBV20-1
length: 11
D: .
J: TRBJ2-3
size: .
CDR3: CSASDGDFRDF
DNA: TGCAGTGCTTCCGATGGGGATTTTCGGGATTTT

V: TRBV19
length: 15
D: TRBD2
J: TRBJ2-7
size: .
CDR3: CASSIKSSGAYEQYF
DNA: TGTGCCAGTAGTATAAAATCCAGCGGGGCGTACGAGCAGTACTTC

V: TRBV11-2
length: 15
D: TRBD2
J: TRBJ2-1
size: few
CDR3: CASSPTSVGKNEQFF
DNA: TGTGCCAGCAGCCCGACTAGCGTGGGGAAAAATGAGCAGTTCTTC

V: TRBV5-1
length: 15
D: TRBD1
J: TRBJ1-1
size: .
CDR3: CASSLGQGGGERAFF
DNA: TGCGCCAGCAGCTTGGGACAGGGCGGTGGAGAGAGAGCTTTCTTT

V: TRBV27
length: 15
D: .
J: TRBJ1-6
size: many
CDR3: CASSLGTPYNSPLHF
DNA: TGTGCCAGCAGTTTGGGGACACCTTATAATTCACCCCTCCACTTT

V: TRBV6-1
length: 16
D: .
J: TRBJ1-2
size: .
CDR3: CASSPVGGAGNYGYTF
DNA: TGTGCCAGCAGTCCTGTGGGGGGGGCCGGGAACTATGGCTACACCTTC

V: TRBV20-1
length: 14
D: TRBD2
J: TRBJ2-5
size: .
CDR3: CSASWAGVMGTQYF
DNA: TGCAGTGCTAGCTGGGCGGGAGTCATGGGGACCCAGTACTTC

V: TRBV29-1
length: 15
D: .
J: TRBJ2-1
size: many
CDR3: CSVEKARRFSDEQFF
DNA: TGCAGCGTTGAAAAGGCCCGACGGTTTTCTGATGAGCAGTTCTTC

V: TRBV20-1
length: 16
D: TRBD2
J: TRBJ2-7
size: many
CDR3: CSAYTSGGHSSYEQYF
DNA: TGCAGTGCCTATACTAGCGGGGGTCATAGCTCCTACGAGCAGTACTTC

V: TRBV7-9
length: 13
D: TRBD1
J: TRBJ1-1
size: many
CDR3: CASIPGGATEAFF
DNA: TGTGCCAGCATCCCAGGGGGCGCGACTGAAGCTTTCTTT

V: TRBV14
length: 11
D: .
J: TRBJ2-7
size: many
CDR3: CASSQSYEQYF
DNA: TGTGCCAGCAGCCAGTCGTACGAGCAGTACTTC

V: TRBV7-2
length: 15
D: TRBD1
J: TRBJ2-3
size: .
CDR3: CASSTRQGRADTQYF
DNA: TGTGCCAGCAGCACCCGACAGGGCCGAGCAGATACGCAGTATTTT

V: TRBV27
length: 14
D: .
J: TRBJ2-7
size: many
CDR3: CASLAMILIYEQYF
DNA: TGTGCCAGCCTAGCAATGATACTAATCTACGAGCAGTACTTC

V: TRBV10-3
length: 14
D: .
J: TRBJ1-1
size: few
CDR3: CAISEDLMNTEAFF
DNA: TGTGCCATCAGCGAGGACCTAATGAACACTGAAGCTTTCTTT

V: TRBV4-3
length: 14
D: .
J: TRBJ2-1
size: many
CDR3: CASSQDGAYNEQFF
DNA: TGCGCCAGCAGCCAAGACGGGGCCTACAATGAGCAGTTCTTC